One sample yielded the 32 T cell receptor beta chains listed below, sequenced in a study of cytomegalovirus exposure and HLA in healthy donors (dated by TCRdb to about 2017). The method was the immunoSEQ multiplex PCR assay. Held by TCRdb, this immuneACCESS table contains in-frame sequences only and omits some clones. Under half of the omission traces to an unresolved V gene where checked; the cause of the rest is unknown. This sample has 150,000 to 200,000 clones in its table, and roughly 84% of those were observed once. Together, the top ten hold around 2.8% of the sample. Specimen: PBMCs. The receptors were gathered from a woman younger than 35 in good health and CMV-seropositive.

The rearrangement links TRBV29-1 to TRBJ1-5, with D hard to call. Trimming removed 6 bases from V and 3 bases from J, with 15 bases in between. There are 14 residues in the CDR3. The germline CDR1 and CDR2 sequences are SQVTM and ANQGSEA. The CDR3 nucleotides read TGCAGCGTCACGGAGGGAGACCCCAATCAGCCCCAGCATTTT. This gives the protein CSVTEGDPNQPQHF.

V usage is TRBV15 and J usage is TRBJ2-2; D is unresolved. Germline V lookup: CDR1 LNHNV, CDR2 YYDKDF (reference sequence). The CDR3 is 17 residues long. Trimming shortened V by 0 bases and J by 2 bases, and 13 bases separated the two germline ends. The CDR3 nucleotides are TGTGCCACCAGCAGAGATCCGGCAGAGGAAAACACCGGGGAGCTGTTTTTT. Its protein is CATSRDPAEENTGELFF.

The gene calls are TRBV14 and TRBJ2-7, with TRBD1 identical over 9 bases. Per the germline V gene, CDR1 is SGHDN and CDR2 is FVKESK. The CDR3 contains 16 residues. The junction had 6 bases not matched to a gene; V was cut back by 0 bases and J by 3 bases. CDR3 bases: TGTGCCAGCAGCCAAGAGAACAGGGGGCCGGTCTACGAGCAGTACTTC. As protein: CASSQENRGPVYEQYF.

J is TRBJ2-7 and V is TRBV9, with D possibly matching TRBD1 (5 bases). The ends were cut back, 4 bases at V and 4 bases at J, with 9 bases in the middle. The CDR3 runs to 12 residues. The germline V gene encodes CDR1 SGDLS and CDR2 YYNGEE. The CDR3 region is CASSNQGYEQYF. The CDR3 nucleotides read TGTGCCAGCAGCAACCAGGGTTACGAGCAGTACTTC.

The rearrangement links TRBV25-1 to TRBJ2-1; TRBD1 agrees at 11 bases. Germline values: CDR1 MGHDK, CDR2 SYGVNS. The CDR3 totals 15 residues. V was clipped by 7 bases and J by 6 bases; unmatched bases: 8. The CDR3 loop reads CASTRRDRGFNEQFF. The CDR3 nucleotides are TGTGCCAGCACCCGCCGGGACAGGGGGTTCAATGAGCAGTTCTTC.

J is TRBJ2-7 and V is TRBV5-8, with D hard to call. Trimming removed 5 bases at V and 4 bases at J, with 10 bases between. This CDR3 is 12 amino acids long. Germline V CDR1 and CDR2: SGHTS, YDEGEE. In nucleotides, the CDR3 is TGTGCCAGCAGTTTTACGCGATACGAGCAGTACTTC. Its protein product is CASSFTRYEQYF.

The J gene is TRBJ2-1, the V gene TRBV7-2; TRBD1 matches 9 bases. This CDR3 is 15 amino acids long. Germline CDR1 SGHTA, CDR2 FQGNSA. V gave up 0 bases and J gave up 6 bases; unmatched junction bases: 3. The DNA of the CDR3 is TGTGCCAGCAGCTTAGCTGGGACAGGGACCAATGAGCAGTTCTTC. Protein product: CASSLAGTGTNEQFF.

The rearrangement joins TRBV4-3 to TRBJ2-1, with 12 positions matching TRBD2. The CDR3 runs 15 residues. The V gene end was trimmed by 4 bases and the J gene end by 5 bases; junction bases not matched to a gene: 3. Germline V lookup: CDR1 LGHNA, CDR2 YSLEER. This CDR3 reads CASSRGLAGHNEQFF. The CDR3 DNA reads as TGCGCCAGCAGCCGGGGACTAGCGGGCCACAATGAGCAGTTCTTC.

This clone was detected a few times. This CDR3 is CASSADRGGNSPLHF. The CDR3 DNA reads TGTGCCAGCAGCGCCGACAGGGGCGGTAATTCACCCCTCCACTTT. This rearrangement joins TRBV9 to TRBJ1-6, with 8 bases fitting TRBD1. The CDR3 sequence is 15 residues long. Germline V gene sequence: CDR1 SGDLS, CDR2 YYNGEE. After removal of 3 bases from V and 6 bases from J, the junction contained 5 bases not matched to a gene. Together with reference TRBV9 and TRBJ1-6, the CDR3 gives the full variable domain: DSGVTQTPKHLITATGQRVTLRCSPRSGDLSVYWYQQSLDQGLQFLIQYYNGEERAKGNILERFSAQQFPDLHSELNLSSLELGDSALYFCASSADRGGNSPLHFGNGTRLTVT.

This chain joins TRBV29-1 and TRBJ1-3; D remains ambiguous. Germline V gene sequence: CDR1 SQVTM, CDR2 ANQGSEA. With 8 bases removed from V and 0 bases from J, the gap between germline ends came to 14 bases. This CDR3 spans 14 amino acids. CDR3 coding DNA: TGCAGCACCGGGGTGGCATTCTCTGGAAACACCATATATTTT. This translates into CSTGVAFSGNTIYF.

This clone was observed once. V and J are TRBV5-1 and TRBJ2-7, with D uncertain. Germline CDR1 SGHRS, CDR2 YFSETQ. This CDR3 is built from 13 residues. Trimming left V 4 bases short and J 6 bases short, with 14 bases between. CDR3 protein: CASSPGSTGEQYF. CDR3 DNA sequence: TGCGCCAGCAGCCCCGGGTCCACCGGCGAGCAGTACTTC.

This clone was found a few times. The chain has TRBV11-2 and TRBJ2-6; D is unresolved. The CDR3 spans 14 residues. CDR1 is SGHAT, CDR2 FQNNGV, per germline. Trimming stripped 5 bases from V and 2 bases from J, with 7 bases between. The CDR3, as DNA: TGTGCCAGCAGCGATGACACTGGGGCCAACGTCCTGACTTTC. Amino acids: CASSDDTGANVLTF. The variable domain in full, with the rest retrieved from reference TRBV11-2 and TRBJ2-6, is EAGVAQSPRYKIIEKRQSVAFWCNPISGHATLYWYQQILGQGPKLLIQFQNNGVVDDSQLPKDRFSAERLKGVDSTLKIQPAKLEDSAVYLCASSDDTGANVLTFGAGSRLTVL.

The V gene is TRBV5-6, the J gene TRBJ1-1; D is unresolved. Germline CDR1 is SGHDT and CDR2 is YYEEEE. The CDR3 loop spans 16 amino acids. Trimming pared 4 bases from V and 0 bases from J, leaving 16 bases between. CDR3 sequence (DNA): TGTGCCAGCAGCCCGGCGCGGAGGGAGATGAACACTGAAGCTTTCTTT. Protein product: CASSPARREMNTEAFF.

This clone was found a few times. The chain links TRBV6-1 to TRBJ1-2; 11 nucleotides agree with TRBD1. Germline CDR1 MNHNS, CDR2 SASEGT. CDR3 length: 17 amino acids. The V and J ends lost 4 bases and 7 bases, in that order; junction bases with no gene match: 14. This chain's CDR3 is CASSGPADRGRIRGYTF. The CDR3 nucleotides read TGTGCCAGCAGTGGCCCGGCGGACAGGGGGCGAATACGTGGCTACACCTTC.

V and J are TRBV4-3 and TRBJ1-4, with TRBD1 matching 7 bases. The CDR3 is made up of 16 amino acids. CDR1 LGHNA and CDR2 YSLEER come from the germline V gene. The junction had 6 bases not matched to a gene; V was cut back by 5 bases and J by 0 bases. CDR3 nucleotides: TGCGCCAGCAGCGGTAACAGGGGTGCAACTAATGAAAAACTGTTTTTT. Translating gives CASSGNRGATNEKLFF.

The rearrangement uses TRBV5-4 and TRBJ2-4; possibly TRBD2 for D (6 bases). Deletions cut 3 bases from V and 3 bases from J, with 10 bases between. This CDR3 contains 14 residues. Germline assignment: CDR1 SGHNT and CDR2 YYREEE (reference sequence). CDR3 sequence: CASSSGVDKNIQYF. In nucleotides, the CDR3 is TGTGCCAGCAGCTCGGGGGTGGACAAAAACATTCAGTACTTC.

This chain connects TRBV6-1 to TRBJ1-2; weak D call: TRBD1 (6 bases). This CDR3 spans 13 amino acids. With 2 bases removed from V and 3 bases from J, the gap between germline ends came to 7 bases. Looked up from germline, CDR1 is MNHNS and CDR2 is SASEGT. The CDR3 spells CASSESGDYGYTF. CDR3 DNA: TGTGCCAGCAGTGAATCAGGGGACTATGGCTACACCTTC.

The CDR3 sequence: CATSRGVMNTEAFF. The DNA of the CDR3 is TGTGCCACCAGCAGAGGAGTTATGAACACTGAAGCTTTCTTT. V usage is TRBV15 and J usage is TRBJ1-1; no firm D call. The CDR3 length is 14 residues. CDR1 LNHNV and CDR2 YYDKDF come from the germline V gene (reference sequence). Trimming cost V 1 base and J 0 bases, with 6 bases left between them. Based on the CDR3 plus reference TRBV15 and TRBJ1-1, the full variable domain is DAMVIQNPRYQVTQFGKPVTLSCSQTLNHNVMYWYQQKSSQAPKLLFHYYDKDFNNEADTPDNFQSRRPNTSFCFLDIRSPGLGDTAMYLCATSRGVMNTEAFFGQGTRLTVV.

The chain carries TRBV7-2 and TRBJ1-2, with D possibly TRBD1 on 5 matching bases. Germline V CDR1 and CDR2: SGHTA, FQGNSA. The CDR3 loop spans 16 amino acids. V dropped 6 bases and J dropped 3 bases, with 20 bases sitting between them. In nucleotides, the CDR3 is TGTGCCAGCAGTCGAACAACCAGGGAAAAGGACTATGGCTACACCTTC. Protein sequence: CASSRTTREKDYGYTF.

This chain uses TRBV2 with TRBJ2-1; TRBD1 matches 9 bases. The CDR3 length is 15 residues. Germline CDR1 reads SNHLY; CDR2 reads FYNNEI. Trimming took 6 bases from V and 6 from J; bases not matched to a gene: 9. The CDR3 nucleotides read TGTGCCAGCAGCCTCCGGGACAGGGTCATCAATGAGCAGTTCTTC. Residues: CASSLRDRVINEQFF.

Comment on this clone: Other DNA variants within this sample encode the same CDR3. V is TRBV6-1 and J is TRBJ1-1; D is uncertain. The CDR3 is 13 residues long. V was pared by 1 base and J by 4 bases, with 7 bases between. Germline CDR1 MNHNS, CDR2 SASEGT. The CDR3 here is CASSEGSVTEAFF. As DNA, the CDR3 is TGTGCCAGCAGTGAAGGGTCGGTCACTGAAGCTTTCTTT.

The chain has TRBV29-1 and TRBJ2-5, with TRBD2 matching over 9 bases. The J segment lost 2 bases and the V segment lost 4 bases, leaving 5 bases of the junction unmatched. The CDR3 contains 14 residues. Germline V lookup: CDR1 SQVTM, CDR2 ANQGSEA. CDR3 loop: CSVGSGGLQETQYF. For the CDR3, the DNA is TGCAGCGTTGGAAGCGGGGGGCTGCAAGAGACCCAGTACTTC.

V and J are TRBV7-2 and TRBJ2-2; perhaps TRBD1 as D (5 bases). Trimming took off 4 bases at V and 5 bases at J, with 17 bases between the two ends. The CDR3 contains 16 residues. The V gene's germline CDR1 is SGHTA and CDR2 FQGNSA. CDR3 sequence (DNA): TGTGCCAGCAGCTACCAACAGGCCAGCAGGACCGGGGAGCTGTTTTTT. It codes for CASSYQQASRTGELFF.

This clone has more than one count but fewer than ten. The CDR3 reads CASSPPSVPGEQYF. In DNA, the CDR3 is TGTGCCAGCTCACCACCTTCGGTCCCGGGCGAGCAGTACTTC. This rearrangement joins TRBV18 to TRBJ2-7; no definite D call. Per the germline V gene, CDR1 is KGHSH and CDR2 is LQKENI. The CDR3 is 14 amino acids. The V gene lost 0 bases and the J gene lost 6 bases, with 12 bases spanning the gap.

The chain joins TRBV2 to TRBJ2-2; the D gene is possibly TRBD2 (6 bases). Germline CDR1 and CDR2: SNHLY and FYNNEI. The CDR3 has 12 residues. Trimming stripped 5 bases from V and 5 bases from J, with 6 bases between. CDR3 nucleotide sequence: TGTGCCAGCAGTCGGGAGACCGGGGAGCTGTTTTTT. Encoded protein: CASSRETGELFF.

As concerns this clone: Just one base apart from a much larger clone, this may be a read error. The chain employs TRBV27 and TRBJ1-1; a weak D match, TRBD1 (6 bases). Germline V gene lookup returns CDR1 MNHEY and CDR2 SMNVEV (reference sequence). The V end was cut by 5 bases, the J end by 4 bases, with 11 bases between. This CDR3 has 13 residues. CDR3 bases: TGTGCCAGCAGTGACACAGGGATCACTGAAGCTTTCTTT. Residues: CASSDTGITEAFF.

The rearrangement links TRBV4-1 to TRBJ2-5; D is undetermined. This CDR3 has 15 residues. Trimming pared 1 base from V and 1 base from J, leaving 10 bases between. From germline, CDR1 is MGHRA and CDR2 YSYEKL. CDR3 coding DNA: TGCGCCAGCAGCCAAGTAGTCACAGCCCAAGAGACCCAGTACTTC. This sequence encodes CASSQVVTAQETQYF.

The chain joins TRBV6-6 to TRBJ1-2; D uncertain. Trimming left V 0 bases short and J 6 bases short, with 8 bases between. The CDR3 has 13 residues. Germline CDR1 MNHNY, CDR2 SVGAGI (reference sequence). The CDR3 loop reads CASSYSNGDGYTF. DNA for the CDR3: TGTGCCAGCAGTTACTCGAACGGGGATGGCTACACCTTC.

The gene calls are TRBV29-1 and TRBJ2-7; possibly TRBD1 for D (7 bases). Trimming shortened V by 4 bases and J by 2 bases, and 18 bases separated the two germline ends. Germline values: CDR1 SQVTM, CDR2 ANQGSEA. The CDR3 has 15 residues. For the CDR3, the DNA is TGCAGCGTTGGCGGGGACCACAGGGGACCCTACGAGCAGTACTTC. It yields the protein CSVGGDHRGPYEQYF.

This chain connects TRBV5-1 to TRBJ1-2; D unclear. V lost 0 bases and J lost 5, with 11 bases in between. This CDR3 has 14 residues. The germline V gene encodes CDR1 SGHRS and CDR2 YFSETQ. Here the CDR3 DNA reads TGCGCCAGCAGCTTGGCTACGAGCTCGTATGGCTACACCTTC. Its translation: CASSLATSSYGYTF. The complete variable domain, with remaining parts taken from reference TRBV5-1 and TRBJ1-2, reads KAGVTQTPRYLIKTRGQQVTLSCSPISGHRSVSWYQQTPGQGLQFLFEYFSETQRNKGNFPGRFSGRQFSNSRSEMNVSTLELGDSALYLCASSLATSSYGYTFGSGTRLTVV.

This clone was seen once. This chain joins TRBV27 and TRBJ1-2; D possibly corresponds to TRBD1 (6 bases). The CDR3 spans 13 residues. Deletions cut 3 bases from V and 2 bases from J, with 7 bases between. Germline V gene lookup returns CDR1 MNHEY and CDR2 SMNVEV (reference sequence). The CDR3, as DNA: TGTGCCAGCAGTTTTACAGGGAACTATGGCTACACCTTC. Translation: CASSFTGNYGYTF.

CDR3 nucleotide sequence: TGTGCCAGCACCGCACATAGCGGGGGGGGGACAGATACGCAGTATTTT. This gives the protein CASTAHSGGGTDTQYF. The chain links TRBV9 to TRBJ2-3; 11 nucleotides line up with TRBD2. This CDR3 spans 16 amino acids. Germline trimming cut 6 bases from V and 3 bases from J; bases unmatched to any gene: 9. Germline V gene sequence: CDR1 SGDLS, CDR2 YYNGEE.